This T cell receptor (beta chain) was found in a study of neurological immune-mediated disorders. Serving as healthy controls were blood bank volunteers based in Maryland, USA. This clonotype was picked up many times. TCRdb used MiXCR to reprocess the 5' RACE reads, holding one entry per CDR3 protein. The table has about 51,000 distinct CDR3 sequences, approximately 16% seen once. The sample comprised PBMCs. The TCR was taken from a man aged 55 to 70 in good health.

CDR3 nucleotides: TGTGCCAGCAGTTTCAGGAGAGGGGAGACCCAGTACTTC. It specifies CASSFRRGETQYF. V gene TRBV27 combines with J gene TRBJ2-5; D perhaps matches TRBD2 (5 bases). Trimming removed 3 bases at V and 5 bases at J, with 10 bases between. CDR1 and CDR2 (germline): MNHEY, SMNVEV (reference sequence). The CDR3 sequence is 13 residues long.